Below, one T cell receptor (beta chain) is given with its context. Its binding antigen is unknown. Nothing much larger sits one base from this clone, and base qualities are not available. The donors were healthy, HIV-negative adults with no recently reported acute infections or vaccinations. Only Caucasian adults living in Nashville, Tennessee, USA were represented among the donors. CD4+ T cells were enriched by magnetic negative selection, after which naive cells were positively selected on CD45RA and the negative fraction was taken as the memory subset. Blood was obtained by leukapheresis, after which PBMCs were separated by Ficoll-Histopaque density gradient centrifugation and cryopreserved in liquid nitrogen vapor phase. Purity and quantity of every magnetically sorted T cell population were checked by analytical flow cytometry. Each sorted fraction had its genomic DNA isolated and then quantified by UV absorbance on a Nanodrop 2000c.

Using the deep immunoSEQ assay, TCR CDR3 regions were amplified from genomic DNA by multiplex PCR. Extracted genomic DNA from each cell subset was distributed evenly across all wells of several immunoSEQ 96-well plates, and each plate was treated as a replicate. For sorted subsets, each replicate PCR was loaded with approximately 190 ng genomic DNA, equivalent to 25,000 to 35,000 T cell genomes. Purified libraries were measured with a Qubit 3.0 fluorometer, size-checked on a Bioanalyzer 2100, and measured again with the KAPA Library Quantification kit. Each immunoSEQ 96-well plate was sequenced on its own single-read 150-cycle Illumina NextSeq 550 flow cell. Under the source paper's analysis protocol: Because only junctional sequences without quality scores were contained in the immunoSEQ output, filtering matching that applied to full-length reads could not be performed. To assign V/J genes and CDR3, sequences were annotated using PyIR, a Python wrapper for IgBLAST v1.9, with IMGT germline references. Reads were removed for weak V/J assignments (E-value above 1e-6), missing CDR3, stop codons, out-of-frame junctions, or ambiguous translated residues. A V3J clonotype was defined by an identical inferred V gene, J gene, and CDR3 amino acid sequence. To compute the percentage overlap between repertoires, the number of shared unique clonotypes was divided by the size of the smaller repertoire. RTK rarefaction, the Chao1 estimator, and Recon v2.1 estimates of unobserved clonotypes were used to assess repertoire richness. Generation probabilities for all TCRbeta clonotypes obtained by the gDNA method from several donors were computed using OLGA. This immuneACCESS table, as held by TCRdb, lists in-frame sequences with V and J called but not all clones. Of the missing ones, under half trace to an unresolved V gene in checked studies; the others have no known cause. Clonal size and the V and J genes are those of that table, whereas D and trimming came from the DNA. A total of 2 million to 3 million clones appear in this sample, around nine tenths of them only once. The ten largest clonotypes hold more than 0.12% of the sample.

The data stem from a study of shared clonotypes between healthy human individuals (dated by TCRdb to the early 2020s). In the study overall: A couple of women and three men aged 18 to 49 years were included in the cohort. To estimate repertoire size and how much clonotypes are shared between individuals, the study performed deep sequencing of blood TCR repertoires from about five healthy adults. For each donor, three plates each were used for CD4 naive and CD4 memory, two plates were used for CD8 naive, and one plate was used for CD8 memory. Leukapheresis yielded between about 0.94 and 9.5 billion PBMCs per donor. To increase sequencing depth and limit assay-specific biases, TCR repertoire library preparation and sequencing were carried out by different laboratories using diverse techniques. General conclusions and limits of the study: Clonotypes shared by all four sorted-subset donors showed higher generation probabilities than non-shared clonotypes. Only blood was sampled, and tissue TCR repertoires likely differ from those in blood. Estimated clonotype richness was generally larger for naive than for memory subsets. Incomplete sequencing was indicated by rarefaction of sorted-subset datasets, despite the large sequencing depth. Sharing across a handful of donors was observed for about 5% of naive CD4, less than 4% of naive CD8, 2% to 2.5% of memory CD4, and roughly 0.43% of memory CD8 clonotypes. Pairwise subsampling led to the expectation that sequencing depth would affect the degree of clonotype sharing among donors. Because the study included only a small number of donors, the genetic and exposure-history diversity represented was limited.

The CDR3 spans 15 residues, from the cysteine through the phenylalanine. The read is trimmed to its CDR3 DNA, 45 bases read in frame from base 1. For CDR1 and CDR2, the germline V gene (reference sequence) lists LNHDA and SQIVND. Trimming costs V 7 bases and J 1 base, and their ends lie 14 bases apart. What was sequenced was naive CD4+ T cells sorted from blood. This sample's cell subset or site label indicates: CD45RA+ positively selected. The chain couples TRBV19 to TRBJ1-5; possibly the D gene is TRBD1, per 5 matching bases. This sequence originates from a man younger than 35 in good health. Read as DNA, the sequence is TGTGCCAGTACCGCGCCGGGGGGAAGCAATCAGCCCCAGCATTTT. This codes for CASTAPGGSNQPQHF.